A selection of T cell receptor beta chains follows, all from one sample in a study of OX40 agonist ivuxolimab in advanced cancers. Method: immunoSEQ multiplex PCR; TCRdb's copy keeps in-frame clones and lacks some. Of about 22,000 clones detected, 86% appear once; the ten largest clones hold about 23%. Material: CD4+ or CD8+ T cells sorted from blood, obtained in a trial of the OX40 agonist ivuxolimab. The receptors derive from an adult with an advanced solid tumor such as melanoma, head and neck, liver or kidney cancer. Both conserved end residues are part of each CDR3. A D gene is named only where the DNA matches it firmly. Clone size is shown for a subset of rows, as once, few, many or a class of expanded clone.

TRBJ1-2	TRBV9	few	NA	TGTGCCAGCAGCGTAGAAGGAACAGGGAACTATGGCTACACCTTC	CASSVEGTGNYGYTF
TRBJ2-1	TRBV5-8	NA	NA	TGTGCCAGCAGCTTTTTGGTAAATGAGCAGTTCTTC	CASSFLVNEQFF
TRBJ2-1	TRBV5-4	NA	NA	TGTGCCAGCAGTCCTCGCCCGGGAGTCGTGAATGAGCAGTTCTTC	CASSPRPGVVNEQFF
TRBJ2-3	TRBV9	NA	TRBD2	TGTGCCAGCAGCTCTAGCGGGGCCCGGGATACGCAGTATTTT	CASSSSGARDTQYF
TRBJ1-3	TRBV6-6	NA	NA	TGTGCCTCAGAGAAGGACGTCTCTGGAAACACCATATATTTT	CASEKDVSGNTIYF
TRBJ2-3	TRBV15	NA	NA	TGTGCCACGGGCGGAGGGTTATCCACAGATACGCAGTATTTT	CATGGGLSTDTQYF
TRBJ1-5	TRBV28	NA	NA	TGTGCCAGCAGTTTAGAAGCAGAGAGCAATCAGCCCCAGCATTTT	CASSLEAESNQPQHF
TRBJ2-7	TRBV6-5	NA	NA	TGTGCCAGCAGTGAAGCTTACGAGCAGTACTTC	CASSEAYEQYF
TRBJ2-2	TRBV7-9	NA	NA	TGTGCCAGCAGCGAAAACAGAGACGCGAACACCGGGGAGCTGTTTTTT	CASSENRDANTGELFF
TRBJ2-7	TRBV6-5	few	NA	TGTGCCAGCAGTTACTCGCCGAGGACAGTCTACGAGCAGTACTTC	CASSYSPRTVYEQYF
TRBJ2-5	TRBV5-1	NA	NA	TGCGCCAGCAGCCATGAAGGGGCGAGGGAGACCCAGTACTTC	CASSHEGARETQYF
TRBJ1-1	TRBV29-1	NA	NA	TGCAGCGTTCCGGGGCCGACCACTGAAGCTTTCTTT	CSVPGPTTEAFF
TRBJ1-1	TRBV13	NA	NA	TGTGCCAGCAGCCTAAGGAACACTGAAGCTTTCTTT	CASSLRNTEAFF
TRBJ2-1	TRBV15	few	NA	TGTGCCACCAGCAGAATACATCTCAATGAGCAGTTCTTC	CATSRIHLNEQFF
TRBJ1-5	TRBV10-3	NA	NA	TGTGCCATCAGTGATTTAGGGGGGACCGATCAGCCCCAGCATTTT	CAISDLGGTDQPQHF
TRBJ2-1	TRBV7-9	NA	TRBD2	TGTGCCAGCAGCACTACTAGCGGGAGGGGTGGTGAGCAGTTCTTC	CASSTTSGRGGEQFF
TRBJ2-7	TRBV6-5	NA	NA	TGTGCCAGCAGTTATACTAAGGGAGGTGACGAGCAGTACTTC	CASSYTKGGDEQYF
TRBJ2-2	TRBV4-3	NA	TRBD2	TGCGCCAGCAGCCAACGAACCGGGACTAGCGGGATTCCGAACACCGGGGAGCTGTTTTTT	CASSQRTGTSGIPNTGELFF
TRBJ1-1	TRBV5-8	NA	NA	TGTGCCAGCAGTTTTAATCCGAACACTGAAGCTTTCTTT	CASSFNPNTEAFF
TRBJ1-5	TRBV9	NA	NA	TGTGCCAGCAGCGTAGACGGACATCCCAATCAGCCCCAGCATTTT	CASSVDGHPNQPQHF
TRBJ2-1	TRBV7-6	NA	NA	TGTGCCAGCAGCTTAGCAAACAATGAGCAGTTCTTC	CASSLANNEQFF
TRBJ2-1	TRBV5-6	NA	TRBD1	TGTGCCAGCAGCACCGGGACAGCGACCTACAATGAGCAGTTCTTC	CASSTGTATYNEQFF
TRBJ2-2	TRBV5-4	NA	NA	TGTGCCAGCAGCTTGGATAGTGGGTGGGGTCTCTCGACCGGGGAGCTGTTTTTT	CASSLDSGWGLSTGELFF
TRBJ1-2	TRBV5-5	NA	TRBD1	TGTGCCAGCAGCAAAGGACAGGGGGCGGAGGTGTTCGTAGGCTACACCTTC	CASSKGQGAEVFVGYTF
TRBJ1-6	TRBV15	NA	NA	TGTGCCACCAGCAGCGGACACAGAAATTCACCCCTCCACTTT	CATSSGHRNSPLHF
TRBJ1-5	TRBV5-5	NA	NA	TGTGCCAGCAGCTTGTCGTGGGACAGCAATCAGCCCCAGCATTTT	CASSLSWDSNQPQHF
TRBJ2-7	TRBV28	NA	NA	TGTGCCAGCACCGTGGGAGTGGGTTCCTACGAGCAGTACTTC	CASTVGVGSYEQYF
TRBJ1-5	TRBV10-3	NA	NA	TGTGCCATCAGTGAGTCCGTGGGCAATCAGCCCCAGCATTTT	CAISESVGNQPQHF
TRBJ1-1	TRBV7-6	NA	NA	TGTGCCAGCAGCTTAAGTTTGGGCACTGAAGCTTTCTTT	CASSLSLGTEAFF
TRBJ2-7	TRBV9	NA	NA	TGTGCCAGCAGCGTTCGGGGGGCAGAGCGGGACGAGCAGTACTTC	CASSVRGAERDEQYF
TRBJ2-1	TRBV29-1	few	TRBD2	TGCAGCGCCCTGGGACTAGCGGGAAACTACAATGAGCAGTTCTTC	CSALGLAGNYNEQFF
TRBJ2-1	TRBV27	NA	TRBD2	TGTGCCAGCAGTTTATTGTCTAGCGGGTTAAGCTCCTACAATGAGCAGTTCTTC	CASSLLSSGLSSYNEQFF
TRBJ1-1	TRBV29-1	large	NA	TGCAGCGTCGCCGAGAACACTGAAGCTTTCTTT	CSVAENTEAFF
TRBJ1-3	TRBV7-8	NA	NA	TGTGCCAGCACCCCTGGAACCCACCAAAACACCATATATTTT	CASTPGTHQNTIYF
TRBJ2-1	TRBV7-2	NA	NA	TGTGCCAGCAGCTTAGCGGTTATTTATGGAAAAGCGATGAATGAGCAGTTCTTC	CASSLAVIYGKAMNEQFF
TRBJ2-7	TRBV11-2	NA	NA	TGTGCCAGCAGCTTAGAGGTAGGCGGCGAGCAGTACTTC	CASSLEVGGEQYF
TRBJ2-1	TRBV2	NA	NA	TGTGCCAGCAGTGAAGTTTTTACAGAGTTATACAATGAGCAGTTCTTC	CASSEVFTELYNEQFF
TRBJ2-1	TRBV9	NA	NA	TGTGCCAGCAGCGGTGGAGGAATCAATGAGCAGTTCTTC	CASSGGGINEQFF
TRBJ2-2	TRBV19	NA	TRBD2	TGTGCCAGTAGTCTTCGGACTAGCGAGGCCGGGGAGCTGTTTTTT	CASSLRTSEAGELFF
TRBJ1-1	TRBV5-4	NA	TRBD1	TGTGCCAGCAGCTCTTATCCCCGGGACAGCTATGAGCTGAACACTGAAGCTTTCTTT	CASSSYPRDSYELNTEAFF
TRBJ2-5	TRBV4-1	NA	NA	TGCGCCAGCAGCCAAGATCGGGGACTGCAAGAGACCCAGTACTTC	CASSQDRGLQETQYF
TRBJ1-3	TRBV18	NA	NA	TGTGCCAGCTCACCACCACCACGACTCGACTCTGGAAACACCATATATTTT	CASSPPPRLDSGNTIYF
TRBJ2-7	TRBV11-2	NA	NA	TGTGCCAGCAGCCACGACACCTACGAGCAGTACTTC	CASSHDTYEQYF
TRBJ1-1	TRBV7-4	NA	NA	TGTGCCAGCACGGACCTCGGAGAGACTGAAGCTTTCTTT	CASTDLGETEAFF
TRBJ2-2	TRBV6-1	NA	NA	TGTGCCAGCAGTGAGGGGCACCTGAGCACCGGGGAGCTGTTTTTT	CASSEGHLSTGELFF
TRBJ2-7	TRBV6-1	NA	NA	TGTGCCAGCGGGAGCCCATCTTATGAGCAGTACTTC	CASGSPSYEQYF
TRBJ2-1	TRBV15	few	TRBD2	TGTGCCACCAGCCGACTAGCCATTAACAATGAGCAGTTCTTC	CATSRLAINNEQFF
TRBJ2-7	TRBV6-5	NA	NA	TGTGCCAGCAGTGTTCAGGGGTACACCTACGAGCAGTACTTC	CASSVQGYTYEQYF
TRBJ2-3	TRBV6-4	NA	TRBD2	TGTGCCAGCAGTGAGAGTCTAGCGGGCACAGATACGCAGTATTTT	CASSESLAGTDTQYF
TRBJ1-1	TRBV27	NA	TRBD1	TGTGCCAGCAGTTTTACAGGGGGAAGAGCTTTCTTT	CASSFTGGRAFF
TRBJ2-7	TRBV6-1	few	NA	TGTGCCAGCAGTGAAGATGGGTTACCCTCCTACGAGCAGTACTTC	CASSEDGLPSYEQYF
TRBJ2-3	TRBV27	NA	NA	TGTGCCAGCAGTCCGCGACAGTACACAGATACGCAGTATTTT	CASSPRQYTDTQYF
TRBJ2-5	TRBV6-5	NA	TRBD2	TGTGCCAGCAGTGCTAGCGGAGGGTACCAAGAGACCCAGTACTTC	CASSASGGYQETQYF
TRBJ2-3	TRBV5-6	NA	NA	TGTGCCAGCAGCTTGGTGGGGGTCCAGGCAGATACGCAGTATTTT	CASSLVGVQADTQYF
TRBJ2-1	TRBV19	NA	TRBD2	TGTGCCAGTAGTTATCGGGGGGTCACCTACAATGAGCAGTTCTTC	CASSYRGVTYNEQFF
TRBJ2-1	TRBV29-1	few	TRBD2	TGCAGCGTTGAAGGTTTCCCCGGGACTAGCGGGAGGAGCTCCTACAATGAGCAGTTCTTC	CSVEGFPGTSGRSSYNEQFF
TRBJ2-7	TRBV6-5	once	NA	TGTGCCAGCAAATATTACGGTGGGTCCTACGAGCAGTACTTC	CASKYYGGSYEQYF